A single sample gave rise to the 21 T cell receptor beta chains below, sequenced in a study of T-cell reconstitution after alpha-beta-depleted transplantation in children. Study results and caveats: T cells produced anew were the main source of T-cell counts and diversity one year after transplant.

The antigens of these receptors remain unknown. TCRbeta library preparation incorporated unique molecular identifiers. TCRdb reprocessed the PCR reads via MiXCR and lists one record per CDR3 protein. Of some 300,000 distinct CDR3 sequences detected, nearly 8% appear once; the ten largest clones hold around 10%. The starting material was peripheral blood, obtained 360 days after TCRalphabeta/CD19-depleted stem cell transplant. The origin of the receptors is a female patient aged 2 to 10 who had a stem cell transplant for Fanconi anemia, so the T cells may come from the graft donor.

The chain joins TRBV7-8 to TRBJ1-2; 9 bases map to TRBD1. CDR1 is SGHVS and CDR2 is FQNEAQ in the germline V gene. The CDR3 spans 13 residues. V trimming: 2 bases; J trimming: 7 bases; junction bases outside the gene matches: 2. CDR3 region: CASSLRDRVGYTF. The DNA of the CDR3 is TGTGCCAGCAGCTTACGGGACAGGGTTGGCTACACCTTC.

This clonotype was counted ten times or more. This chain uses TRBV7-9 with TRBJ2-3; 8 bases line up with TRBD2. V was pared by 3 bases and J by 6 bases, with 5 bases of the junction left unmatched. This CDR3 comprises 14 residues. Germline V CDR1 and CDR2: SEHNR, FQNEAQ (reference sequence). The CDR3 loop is CASSFIREGDTQYF. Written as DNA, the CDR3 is TGTGCCAGCAGCTTTATCCGGGAGGGCGATACGCAGTATTTT.

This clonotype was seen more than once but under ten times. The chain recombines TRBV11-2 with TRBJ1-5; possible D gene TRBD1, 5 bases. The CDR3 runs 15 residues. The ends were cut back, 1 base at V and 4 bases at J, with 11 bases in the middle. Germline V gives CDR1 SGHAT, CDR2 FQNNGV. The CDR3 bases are TGTGCCAGCAGCTTAGTTTCAGGGACGAATCAGCCCCAGCATTTT. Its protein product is CASSLVSGTNQPQHF.

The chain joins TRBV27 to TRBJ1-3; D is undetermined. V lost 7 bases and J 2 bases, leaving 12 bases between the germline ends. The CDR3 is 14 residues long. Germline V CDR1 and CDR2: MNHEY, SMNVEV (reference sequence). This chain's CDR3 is CASTDKTAGNTIYF. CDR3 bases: TGTGCCAGCACCGATAAAACGGCTGGAAACACCATATATTTT.

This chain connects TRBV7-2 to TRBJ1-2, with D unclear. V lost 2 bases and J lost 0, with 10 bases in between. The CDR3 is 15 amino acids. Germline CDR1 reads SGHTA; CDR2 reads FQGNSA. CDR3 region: CASSLSGSPNYGYTF. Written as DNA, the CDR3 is TGTGCCAGCAGCTTATCGGGCAGTCCTAACTATGGCTACACCTTC.

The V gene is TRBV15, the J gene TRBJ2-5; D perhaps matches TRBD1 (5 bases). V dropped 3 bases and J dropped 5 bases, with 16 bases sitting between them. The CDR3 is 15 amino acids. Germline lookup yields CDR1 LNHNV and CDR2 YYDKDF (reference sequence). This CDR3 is CATSRPKGAGETQYF. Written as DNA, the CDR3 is TGTGCCACCAGCAGGCCTAAAGGGGCCGGGGAGACCCAGTACTTC.

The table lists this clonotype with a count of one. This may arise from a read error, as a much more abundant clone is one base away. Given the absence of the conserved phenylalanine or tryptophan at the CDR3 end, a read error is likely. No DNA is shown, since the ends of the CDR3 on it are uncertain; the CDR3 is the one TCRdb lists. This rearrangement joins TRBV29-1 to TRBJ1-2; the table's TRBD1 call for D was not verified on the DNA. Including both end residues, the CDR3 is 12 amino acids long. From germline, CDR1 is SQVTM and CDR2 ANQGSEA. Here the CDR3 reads CSVISSRTEDTY.

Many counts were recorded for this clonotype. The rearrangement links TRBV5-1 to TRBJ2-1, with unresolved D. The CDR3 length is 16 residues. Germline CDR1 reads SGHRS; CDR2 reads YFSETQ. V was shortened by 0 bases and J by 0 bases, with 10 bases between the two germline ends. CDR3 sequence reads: CASSLEERSSYNEQFF. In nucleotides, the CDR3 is TGCGCCAGCAGCTTGGAGGAGCGAAGCTCCTACAATGAGCAGTTCTTC.

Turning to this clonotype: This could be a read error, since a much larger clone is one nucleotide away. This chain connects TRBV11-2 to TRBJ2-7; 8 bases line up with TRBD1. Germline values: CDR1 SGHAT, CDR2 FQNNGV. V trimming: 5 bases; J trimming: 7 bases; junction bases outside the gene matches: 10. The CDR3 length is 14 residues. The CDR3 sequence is CASSPLDREEEQYF. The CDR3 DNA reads TGTGCCAGCAGCCCCTTGGACAGGGAAGAAGAGCAGTACTTC.

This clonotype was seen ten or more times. CDR3 nucleotides: TGTGCCATCAGTGAGTCGTTTACAGGGATTATAGAGACCCAGTACTTC. Encoded protein: CAISESFTGIIETQYF. The chain is built from TRBV10-3 and TRBJ2-5; TRBD1 might be the D (6 bases). The germline V gene encodes CDR1 ENHRY and CDR2 SYGVKD. Trimming took 0 bases from V and 4 from J, leaving 15 bases between them. This CDR3 has 16 residues.

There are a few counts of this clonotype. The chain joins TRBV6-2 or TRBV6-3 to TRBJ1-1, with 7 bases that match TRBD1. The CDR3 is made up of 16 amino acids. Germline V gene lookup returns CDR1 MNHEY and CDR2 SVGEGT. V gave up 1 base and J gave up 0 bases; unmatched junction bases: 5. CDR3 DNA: TGTGCCAGCAGTTACTTTTCCGGACAGGTGAACACTGAAGCTTTCTTT. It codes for CASSYFSGQVNTEAFF.

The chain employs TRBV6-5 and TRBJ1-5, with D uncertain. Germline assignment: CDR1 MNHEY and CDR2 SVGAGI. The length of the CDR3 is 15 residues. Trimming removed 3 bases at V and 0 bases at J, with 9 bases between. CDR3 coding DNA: TGTGCCAGCAGTTATGGACGATATAGCAATCAGCCCCAGCATTTT. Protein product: CASSYGRYSNQPQHF.

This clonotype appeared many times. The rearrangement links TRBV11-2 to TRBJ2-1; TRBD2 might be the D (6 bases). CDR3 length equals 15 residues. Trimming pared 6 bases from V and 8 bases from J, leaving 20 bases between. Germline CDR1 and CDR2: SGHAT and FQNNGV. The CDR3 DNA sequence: TGTGCCAGCAGTAGGCCCGGGGGTGCGGGGTATGAGCAGTTCTTC. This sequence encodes CASSRPGGAGYEQFF.

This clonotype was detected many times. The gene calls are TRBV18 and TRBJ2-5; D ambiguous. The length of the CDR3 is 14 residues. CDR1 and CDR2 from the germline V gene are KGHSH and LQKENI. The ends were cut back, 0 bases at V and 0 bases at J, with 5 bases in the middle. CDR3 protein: CASSPPSYQETQYF. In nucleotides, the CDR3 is TGTGCCAGCTCACCACCTTCTTACCAAGAGACCCAGTACTTC.

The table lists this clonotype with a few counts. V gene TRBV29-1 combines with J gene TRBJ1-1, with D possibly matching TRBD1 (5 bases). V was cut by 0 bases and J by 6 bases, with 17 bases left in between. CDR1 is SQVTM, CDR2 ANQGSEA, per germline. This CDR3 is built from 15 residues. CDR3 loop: CSVEDKRTQKAEAFF. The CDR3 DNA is TGCAGCGTTGAAGATAAAAGGACACAGAAGGCTGAAGCTTTCTTT.

The CDR3 DNA sequence: TGCAGTGCTCTTCGGGTCAGGGGAGACAAACTGTTTTTT. Amino acids: CSALRVRGDKLFF. The chain joins TRBV20-1 to TRBJ1-4; D may be TRBD1 (6 bases). The germline V gene encodes CDR1 DFQATT and CDR2 SNEGSKA (reference sequence). V was cut by 5 bases and J by 11 bases, with 18 bases left in between. There are 13 residues in the CDR3.

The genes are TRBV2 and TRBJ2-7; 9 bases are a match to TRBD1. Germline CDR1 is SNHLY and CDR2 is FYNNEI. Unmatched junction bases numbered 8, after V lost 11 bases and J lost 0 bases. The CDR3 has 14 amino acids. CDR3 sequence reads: CAVNRGRSSYEQYF. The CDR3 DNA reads TGTGCCGTAAACAGGGGGCGAAGCTCCTACGAGCAGTACTTC.

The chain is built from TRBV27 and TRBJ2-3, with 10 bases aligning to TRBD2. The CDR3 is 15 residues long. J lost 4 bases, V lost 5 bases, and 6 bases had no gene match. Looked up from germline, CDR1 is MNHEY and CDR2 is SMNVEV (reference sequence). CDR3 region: CASSPLAGVPDTQYF. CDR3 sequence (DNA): TGTGCCAGCAGTCCCCTAGCGGGAGTCCCAGATACGCAGTATTTT.

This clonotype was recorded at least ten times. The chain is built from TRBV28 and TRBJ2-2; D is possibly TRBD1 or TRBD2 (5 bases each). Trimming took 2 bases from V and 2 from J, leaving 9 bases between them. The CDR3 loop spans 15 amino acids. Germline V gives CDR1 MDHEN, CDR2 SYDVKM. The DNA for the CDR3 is TGTGCCAGCAGTTTACTCGGGGCTAACACCGGGGAGCTGTTTTTT. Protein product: CASSLLGANTGELFF.

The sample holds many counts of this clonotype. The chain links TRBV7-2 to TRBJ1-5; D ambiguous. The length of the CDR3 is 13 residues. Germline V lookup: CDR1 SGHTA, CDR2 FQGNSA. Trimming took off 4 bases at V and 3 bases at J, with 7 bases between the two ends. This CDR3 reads CASSSRINQPQHF. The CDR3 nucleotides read TGTGCCAGCAGCTCGAGAATCAATCAGCCCCAGCATTTT. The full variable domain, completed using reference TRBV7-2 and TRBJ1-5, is GAGVSQSPSNKVTEKGKDVELRCDPISGHTALYWYRQSLGQGLEFLIYFQGNSAPDKSGLPSDRFSAERTGGSVSTLTIQRTQQEDSAVYLCASSSRINQPQHFGDGTRLSIL.

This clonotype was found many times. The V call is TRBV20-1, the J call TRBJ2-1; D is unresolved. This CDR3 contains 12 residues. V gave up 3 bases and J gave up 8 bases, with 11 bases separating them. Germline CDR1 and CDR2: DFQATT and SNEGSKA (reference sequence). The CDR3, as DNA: TGCAGTGCTAGTTGGGTTTGGGATGAGCAGTTCTTC. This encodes CSASWVWDEQFF.